This TCR beta chain was sequenced for a study of OX40 agonist ivuxolimab in advanced cancers. The overall study: Patients were treated with ivuxolimab, an agonistic anti-OX40 (CD134) antibody. Dose-escalation patients were diagnosed with hepatocellular carcinoma, melanoma, renal cell cancer or head and neck cancer. From 23 to 79 years was the age range, with a mean of around 60 years, and over 80% were male.

Of note for this clone: Its specificity is unknown.

Study-level findings and limits: Expanded clones were, on average, more numerous in CD8+ T cells than in CD4+.

Assay used: immunoSEQ multiplex PCR; TCRdb lists only in-frame clones, some missing. Among more than 9,500 clones listed, over 75% were seen once. Germline V gives CDR1 SQVTM, CDR2 ANQGSEA. Trimming stripped 7 bases from V and 0 bases from J, with 10 bases between. The CDR3 contains 13 residues. The sequencing here drew on CD4+ or CD8+ T cells sorted from blood, taken in a trial of the OX40 agonist ivuxolimab. This clonotype was sampled from an adult with an advanced solid tumor such as melanoma, head and neck, liver or kidney cancer. This chain uses TRBV29-1 with TRBJ1-3, with unresolved D. The DNA for the CDR3 is TGCAGCGCAACGGACGGCTCTGGAAACACCATATATTTT. As protein: CSATDGSGNTIYF.